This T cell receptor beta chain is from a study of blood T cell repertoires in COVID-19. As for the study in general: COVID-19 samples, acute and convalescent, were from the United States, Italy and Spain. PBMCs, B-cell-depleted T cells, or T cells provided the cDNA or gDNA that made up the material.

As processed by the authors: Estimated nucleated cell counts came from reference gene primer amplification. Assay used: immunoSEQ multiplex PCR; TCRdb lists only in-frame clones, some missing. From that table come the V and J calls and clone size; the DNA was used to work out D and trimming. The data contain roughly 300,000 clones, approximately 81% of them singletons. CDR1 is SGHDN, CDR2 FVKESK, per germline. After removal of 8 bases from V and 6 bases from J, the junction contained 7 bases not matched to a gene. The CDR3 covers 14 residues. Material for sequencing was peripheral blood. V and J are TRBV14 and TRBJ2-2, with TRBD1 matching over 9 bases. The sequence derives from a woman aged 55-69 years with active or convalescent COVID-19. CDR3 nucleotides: TGTGCCAGCCACAGGGGGCGCTTTCCCGGGGAGCTGTTTTTT. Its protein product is CASHRGRFPGELFF. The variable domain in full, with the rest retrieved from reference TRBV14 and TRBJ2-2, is EAGVTQFPSHSVIEKGQTVTLRCDPISGHDNLYWYRRVMGKEIKFLLHFVKESKQDESGMPNNRFLAERTGGTYSTLKVQPAELEDSGVYFCASHRGRFPGELFFGEGSRLTVL.